The next 29 T cell receptor beta chains were all read from a single sample in a study of T cell repertoires and HLA-DP antigens. Some clones are missing from TCRdb's copy, which holds only in-frame ones; the method was immunoSEQ multiplex PCR. The top ten hold 1.5% to 2% of the sample, which has 65,000 to 95,000 clones, roughly 75% seen once. Antigen specificity for these receptors is unknown. The specimen was CD4+ T cells from PBMCs. The receptors come from a man between 60 and 75 years old in good health and CMV-seronegative.

J is TRBJ2-2 and V is TRBV7-9, with D unclear. There are 16 residues in the CDR3. Germline lookup yields CDR1 SEHNR and CDR2 FQNEAQ (reference sequence). The V end was cut by 4 bases, the J end by 7 bases, with 19 bases between. The DNA for the CDR3 is TGTGCCAGCAGCTCCAACCGGGCCCCCAACGACGGGGAGCTGTTTTTT. This sequence encodes CASSSNRAPNDGELFF.

Comments on this clone: This sample includes further DNA sequences coding for the same CDR3. J is TRBJ1-5 and V is TRBV6-5; D is uncertain. CDR1 is MNHEY, CDR2 SVGAGI, per germline. The CDR3 has 14 residues. Between the trimmed V and J ends, which lost 7 bases and 2 bases, there was a span of 12 bases. CDR3 DNA sequence: TGTGCCAGCACTGAAAGGGTCGGCAATCAGCCCCAGCATTTT. Residues: CASTERVGNQPQHF.

V gene TRBV6-5 combines with J gene TRBJ1-6; D remains ambiguous. The CDR3 contains 15 residues. Germline CDR1 MNHEY, CDR2 SVGAGI. V lost 2 bases, J lost 11 bases, and 16 bases lay in between. CDR3 coding DNA: TGTGCCAGCAGTTACACGAATCAGCCGGGGACACCCCTCCACTTT. Its protein is CASSYTNQPGTPLHF.

Worth noting for this clone: The identical CDR3 is also encoded by other nucleotide sequences in the sample. The V and J genes are TRBV19 and TRBJ2-5, with D perhaps TRBD1 (5 bases). Germline V gives CDR1 LNHDA, CDR2 SQIVND (reference sequence). V lost 2 bases and J lost 3, with 7 bases in between. This CDR3 comprises 13 residues. CDR3 nucleotides: TGTGCCAGTAGTATAAGGGGCGAAGAGACCCAGTACTTC. Protein sequence: CASSIRGEETQYF.

This clone was seen once. The chain employs TRBV5-1 and TRBJ1-1; D perhaps matches TRBD1 (5 bases). With 0 bases removed from V and 5 bases from J, the gap between germline ends came to 17 bases. This CDR3 is built from 16 residues. Germline V gene data show CDR1 as SGHRS and CDR2 as YFSETQ. CDR3 in amino acids: CASSLVGEAAWTEAFF. CDR3 nucleotide sequence: TGCGCCAGCAGCTTGGTGGGGGAGGCGGCTTGGACTGAAGCTTTCTTT.

The chain carries TRBV9 and TRBJ2-2; weak D call: TRBD1 (6 bases). This CDR3 comprises 15 residues. The V gene's germline CDR1 is SGDLS and CDR2 YYNGEE. V was pared by 4 bases and J by 6 bases, with 16 bases between. The CDR3 region is CASSLSSAGAGELFF. CDR3 bases: TGTGCCAGCAGCCTCAGCTCAGCAGGGGCCGGGGAGCTGTTTTTT.

This chain uses TRBV7-9 with TRBJ2-5, with D maybe TRBD1 (5 bases). Between the trimmed V and J ends, which lost 4 bases and 2 bases, there was a span of 11 bases. Germline-derived CDR1 and CDR2 are SEHNR and FQNEAQ (reference sequence). This CDR3 is built from 14 residues. The CDR3 region is CASSWGGQQETQYF. CDR3 bases: TGTGCCAGCAGCTGGGGCGGTCAACAAGAGACCCAGTACTTC.

This clone was counted a single time. The chain is built from TRBV18 and TRBJ2-2; D ambiguous. Germline assignment: CDR1 KGHSH and CDR2 LQKENI. CDR3 length: 14 amino acids. Trimming took 2 bases from V and 0 from J, leaving 4 bases between them. In DNA form, the CDR3 reads TGTGCCAGCTCACCAGAAACGAACACCGGGGAGCTGTTTTTT. This sequence encodes CASSPETNTGELFF. The full variable domain, its missing parts supplied by reference TRBV18 and TRBJ2-2, is NAGVMQNPRHLVRRRGQEARLRCSPMKGHSHVYWYRQLPEEGLKFMVYLQKENIIDESGMPKERFSAEFPKEGPSILRIQQVVRGDSAAYFCASSPETNTGELFFGEGSRLTVL.

This chain uses TRBV5-5 with TRBJ2-1; D is perhaps TRBD1 or TRBD2 (5 bases each). The germline V and J ends were trimmed by 2 bases and 10 bases, with 19 bases remaining between them. The CDR3 length is 15 residues. From germline, CDR1 is SGHKS and CDR2 YYEKEE (reference sequence). The CDR3, as DNA: TGTGCCAGCAGCTTCGCCGGGCTCCGCGAGGGGGAGCAGTTCTTC. Amino acid sequence: CASSFAGLREGEQFF.

V gene TRBV9 combines with J gene TRBJ1-1; 8 nucleotides match TRBD1. CDR1 is SGDLS, CDR2 YYNGEE, per germline. V gave up 4 bases and J gave up 5 bases; unmatched junction bases: 7. The CDR3 loop spans 14 amino acids. The CDR3 loop reads CASSSLDRATEAFF. CDR3 DNA: TGTGCCAGCAGCTCCCTGGACAGGGCAACTGAAGCTTTCTTT.

J is TRBJ2-1 and V is TRBV5-1; 7 bases match TRBD1. Germline V CDR1 and CDR2: SGHRS, YFSETQ. With 2 bases clipped from V and 5 bases from J, the junction kept 4 bases outside the gene matches. CDR3 length: 14 amino acids. The CDR3 reads CASSLGGAHNEQFF. CDR3 DNA: TGCGCCAGCAGCTTAGGGGGCGCCCACAATGAGCAGTTCTTC.

V usage is TRBV19 and J usage is TRBJ1-6, with TRBD1 identical over 7 bases. This CDR3 has 14 residues. V shed 5 bases and J 9 bases; nucleotides not matched to a gene: 7. Germline lookup yields CDR1 LNHDA and CDR2 SQIVND (reference sequence). CDR3 region: CASSRETGISPLHF. The CDR3 DNA sequence: TGTGCCAGTAGTCGGGAGACAGGGATTTCACCCCTCCACTTT.

This chain joins TRBV29-1 and TRBJ1-1, with a possible D match to TRBD1 (6 bases). Germline assignment: CDR1 SQVTM and CDR2 ANQGSEA. The CDR3 extends over 14 amino acids. V was pared by 7 bases and J by 0 bases, with 15 bases between. CDR3 residues: CSAYTGTVNTEAFF. The DNA of the CDR3 is TGCAGCGCATATACAGGGACCGTGAACACTGAAGCTTTCTTT.

The V gene is TRBV30, the J gene TRBJ1-6; no firm D call. CDR1 is GTSNPN, CDR2 SVGIG, per germline (reference sequence). There are 14 residues in the CDR3. Deletions cut 0 bases from V and 9 bases from J, with 12 bases between. This CDR3 is CAWSVGLLSSPLHF. The CDR3 nucleotides are TGTGCCTGGAGTGTAGGCCTCTTAAGTTCACCCCTCCACTTT. Supplemented by reference TRBV30 and TRBJ1-6, the full variable domain reads SQTIHQWPATLVQPVGSPLSLECTVEGTSNPNLYWYRQAAGRGLQLLFYSVGIGQISSEVPQNLSASRPQDRQFILSSKKLLLSDSGFYLCAWSVGLLSSPLHFGNGTRLTVT.

This chain connects TRBV4-1 to TRBJ2-2; 8 positions match TRBD2. Germline V gene data show CDR1 as MGHRA and CDR2 as YSYEKL. V dropped 1 base and J dropped 7; count of bases not matched to a gene: 5. This CDR3 has 15 residues. CDR3 DNA: TGCGCCAGCAGCCAAGGAGCGGGAGAGGGCGGGGAGCTGTTTTTT. This translates into CASSQGAGEGGELFF.

J is TRBJ2-1 and V is TRBV6-5, with 7 bases identical to TRBD1. The CDR3 extends over 16 amino acids. Germline CDR1 and CDR2: MNHEY and SVGAGI. The junction had 9 bases not matched to a gene; V was cut back by 2 bases and J by 5 bases. In DNA, the CDR3 is TGTGCCAGCAGTTACGGGCAGGGGGTTGCTAACAATGAGCAGTTCTTC. Its protein is CASSYGQGVANNEQFF.

This clone was recorded once. J is TRBJ2-1 and V is TRBV7-2; 8 bases are a match to TRBD2. The CDR3 spans 12 residues. The germline V gene encodes CDR1 SGHTA and CDR2 FQGNSA. J gave up 7 bases and V 5 bases, and 1 base lay outside the gene matches. DNA for the CDR3: TGTGCCAGCAGCCCGGGAGGGAATGAGCAGTTCTTC. This gives the protein CASSPGGNEQFF. Filled out from reference TRBV7-2 and TRBJ2-1, the complete variable domain reads GAGVSQSPSNKVTEKGKDVELRCDPISGHTALYWYRQSLGQGLEFLIYFQGNSAPDKSGLPSDRFSAERTGGSVSTLTIQRTQQEDSAVYLCASSPGGNEQFFGPGTRLTVL.

This chain uses TRBV7-2 with TRBJ2-3; TRBD1 aligns across 7 bases. In germline, CDR1 is SGHTA, CDR2 FQGNSA. This CDR3 has 15 amino acids. Unmatched junction bases numbered 9, after V lost 5 bases and J lost 4 bases. Here the CDR3 DNA reads TGTGCCAGCAGCGTAATTCCACAGGGGTCAGATACGCAGTATTTT. It yields the protein CASSVIPQGSDTQYF.

This chain uses TRBV27 with TRBJ2-3; possible D gene TRBD2, 6 bases. V was trimmed by 3 bases and J by 4 bases, leaving 14 bases between them. Germline V CDR1 and CDR2: MNHEY, SMNVEV (reference sequence). The CDR3 consists of 15 residues. The CDR3 DNA follows: TGTGCCAGCAGTTTTCGCCAGCGGGCCCCAGATACGCAGTATTTT. Translation gives CASSFRQRAPDTQYF.

CDR3 sequence (DNA): TGCGCCAGCAGCCCCCGGACAGGGGTTAACTATGGCTACACCTTC. It encodes CASSPRTGVNYGYTF. The chain couples TRBV5-1 to TRBJ1-2; TRBD1 matches at 9 bases. V lost 4 bases to trimming and J lost 1 base; unmatched junction nucleotides: 5. There are 15 residues in the CDR3. Per germline, CDR1 SGHRS and CDR2 YFSETQ.

The chain is built from TRBV27 and TRBJ1-1, with D tentatively TRBD1 (5 bases). This CDR3 is built from 13 residues. Looked up from germline, CDR1 is MNHEY and CDR2 is SMNVEV (reference sequence). Trimming left V 7 bases short and J 4 bases short, with 13 bases between. CDR3 DNA sequence: TGTGCCAGCACCAATCGGGGGGGCACTGAAGCTTTCTTT. Protein sequence: CASTNRGGTEAFF.

The rearrangement links TRBV5-4 to TRBJ1-1; the D gene is possibly TRBD1 (6 bases). Per germline, CDR1 SGHNT and CDR2 YYREEE (reference sequence). V was pared by 4 bases and J by 3 bases, with 7 bases between. This CDR3 contains 12 residues. Here the CDR3 reads CASSTGYTEAFF. The CDR3 nucleotides are TGTGCCAGCAGCACAGGGTACACTGAAGCTTTCTTT.

The rearrangement uses TRBV7-8 and TRBJ2-2; D uncertain. The CDR3 is made up of 16 amino acids. Per germline, CDR1 SGHVS and CDR2 FQNEAQ. Trimming left V 2 bases short and J 0 bases short, with 10 bases between. CDR3 sequence: CASSLRARTNTGELFF. The CDR3 nucleotides are TGTGCCAGCAGCTTACGGGCCCGGACGAACACCGGGGAGCTGTTTTTT.

The chain combines TRBV23-1 with TRBJ1-6; 7 bases line up with TRBD1. TRBV23-1 is an ORF, and what it does is uncertain. The CDR3 covers 19 residues. J gave up 7 bases and V 8 bases, and 23 bases lay outside the gene matches. Written as DNA, the CDR3 is TGCGCCAGCCCAGTCGGGGGATTACCGGGACAGATAAAAAATTCACCCCTCCACTTT. It specifies CASPVGGLPGQIKNSPLHF.

V gene TRBV6-5 combines with J gene TRBJ2-7, with 7 bases that match TRBD1. The CDR3 is 15 residues long. Germline V CDR1 and CDR2: MNHEY, SVGAGI. J lost 2 bases, V lost 0 bases, and 4 bases had no gene match. CDR3 coding DNA: TGTGCCAGCAGTTACTCGGCCGACAGGGCCTACGAGCAGTACGTC. Protein product: CASSYSADRAYEQYV.

V usage is TRBV27 and J usage is TRBJ2-3, with no clear D. V shed 3 bases and J shed 3 bases, with 10 bases lying between them. The CDR3 loop spans 14 amino acids. CDR1 is MNHEY, CDR2 SMNVEV, per germline (reference sequence). The CDR3 region is CASSFRVGTDTQYF. DNA for the CDR3: TGTGCCAGCAGTTTTCGGGTGGGGACAGATACGCAGTATTTT.

This clone has just one count. The chain recombines TRBV30 with TRBJ1-4, with 8 positions matching TRBD1. This CDR3 contains 13 residues. With 3 bases clipped from V and 5 bases from J, the junction kept 2 bases outside the gene matches. Germline lookup yields CDR1 GTSNPN and CDR2 SVGIG (reference sequence). CDR3: CAWRRTGNEKLFF. CDR3 DNA: TGTGCCTGGAGGAGGACAGGGAATGAAAAACTGTTTTTT. The full variable domain, in which reference TRBV30 and TRBJ1-4 provide the parts outside the CDR3, is SQTIHQWPATLVQPVGSPLSLECTVEGTSNPNLYWYRQAAGRGLQLLFYSVGIGQISSEVPQNLSASRPQDRQFILSSKKLLLSDSGFYLCAWRRTGNEKLFFGSGTQLSVL.

V gene TRBV7-8 combines with J gene TRBJ1-2; D is possibly TRBD1 (5 bases). In germline, CDR1 is SGHVS, CDR2 FQNEAQ. V dropped 1 base and J dropped 4 bases, with 13 bases sitting between them. The CDR3 contains 15 residues. In DNA form, the CDR3 reads TGTGCCAGCAGCTTAGGGGGCCAGGGTCTCTATGGCTACACCTTC. It codes for CASSLGGQGLYGYTF.

This rearrangement joins TRBV15 to TRBJ2-5; no definite D call. Trimming left V 5 bases short and J 3 bases short, with 4 bases between. Germline lookup yields CDR1 LNHNV and CDR2 YYDKDF (reference sequence). The CDR3 is 11 residues long. CDR3 in DNA: TGTGCCACCAGCCCAAAAGAGACCCAGTACTTC. As protein: CATSPKETQYF.